This T cell receptor beta chain was captured by sequencing in a study of identical twins. As for this clonotype: Its antigen remains unidentified.

From the 5' RACE reads, TCRdb called clonotypes with MiXCR, one entry per CDR3 protein. The data show about 530,000 distinct CDR3 sequences, under 25% seen once. V was trimmed by 4 bases and J by 1 base, leaving 17 bases between them. The CDR3 sequence is 17 residues long. CDR1 and CDR2 from the germline V gene are SGDLS and YYNGEE. Findings and caveats of the study: Twin-shared out-of-frame alpha sequences showed excess low generation probability. The degree of excess twin sharing was weaker in beta out-of-frame sequences.

These sequences were also reported in another study, on yellow fever vaccine responses in identical twins. According to that study: Each twin's T cell response to the vaccine was reported to look partly convergent and partly personalized.

This receptor was taken from a woman aged 18-29 years in good health. The rearrangement links TRBV9 to TRBJ2-2; possible D gene TRBD1, 7 bases. Sequencing was performed on CD4+ T cells sorted from blood. The CDR3 coding sequence is TGTGCCAGCAGCATAGGGGGGCAGGGGGTGAACACCGGGGAGCTGTTTTTT. It codes for CASSIGGQGVNTGELFF.